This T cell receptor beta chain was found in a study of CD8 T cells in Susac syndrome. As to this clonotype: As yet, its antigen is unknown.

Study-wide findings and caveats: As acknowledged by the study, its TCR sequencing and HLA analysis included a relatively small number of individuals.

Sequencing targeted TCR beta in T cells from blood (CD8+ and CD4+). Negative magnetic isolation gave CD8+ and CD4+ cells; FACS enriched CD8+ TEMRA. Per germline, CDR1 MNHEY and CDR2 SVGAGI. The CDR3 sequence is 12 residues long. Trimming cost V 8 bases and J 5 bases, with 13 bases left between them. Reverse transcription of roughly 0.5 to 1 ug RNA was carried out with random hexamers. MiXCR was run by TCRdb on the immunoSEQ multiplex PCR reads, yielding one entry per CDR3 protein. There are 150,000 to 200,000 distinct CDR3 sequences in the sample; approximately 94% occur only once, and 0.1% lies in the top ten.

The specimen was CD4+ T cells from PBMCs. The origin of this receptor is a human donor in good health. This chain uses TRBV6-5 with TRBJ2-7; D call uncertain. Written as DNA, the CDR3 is TGTGCCAGCCGCAGAACTGTCCACGAGCAGTACTTC. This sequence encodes CASRRTVHEQYF.